This note documents a single T cell receptor (beta chain) sequence. The sample comes from a study of blood T cell repertoires in COVID-19. V shed 2 bases, J shed 4 bases, and the junction held 9 bases outside the gene matches. The CDR3 runs 17 residues. The germline V gene encodes CDR1 LGHDT and CDR2 YNNKEL (reference sequence). Measured with immunoSEQ multiplex PCR; TCRdb has only the in-frame clones, and not every one. Of some 94,000 clones detected, about 83% appear once; the ten largest clones hold roughly 2%. The receptor comes from a man between 65 and 79 years old with active or convalescent COVID-19. Sample: peripheral blood. The chain has TRBV3-1 (or the pseudogene TRBV3-2) and TRBJ2-3; 10 bases fit TRBD2. The CDR3 nucleotides read TGTGCCAGCAGCCAAAGAAGCGGGGGGGCCGGGGCAGATACGCAGTATTTT. The encoded protein is CASSQRSGGAGADTQYF.